The subject of this entry is one TCR beta chain. CDR1 and CDR2 from the germline V gene are KGHDR and SFDVKD. The germline V and J ends were trimmed by 6 bases and 1 base, with 8 bases remaining between them. The CDR3 runs 13 residues. The source of the sample is a study of blood T cell repertoires in COVID-19. Study-level information: The United States, Italy and Spain provided the acute and convalescent COVID-19 samples.

Authors' methods: From reference gene primer amplification, estimates of nucleated cell counts were derived. The data were produced by immunoSEQ multiplex PCR, yet TCRdb's version contains in-frame clones alone and is incomplete. The DNA gave D and trimming, while V, J and clone size come from that table. The table records some 230,000 clones, around 87% of them present only once. This sequence originates from a woman aged 50 to 60 with COVID-19, enrolled during active disease. The chain couples TRBV24-1 to TRBJ1-1; perhaps TRBD1 as D (5 bases). Sequencing input: peripheral blood. DNA of the CDR3: TGTGCCACCAGTAAGGGGCAGAACACTGAAGCTTTCTTT. It encodes CATSKGQNTEAFF.